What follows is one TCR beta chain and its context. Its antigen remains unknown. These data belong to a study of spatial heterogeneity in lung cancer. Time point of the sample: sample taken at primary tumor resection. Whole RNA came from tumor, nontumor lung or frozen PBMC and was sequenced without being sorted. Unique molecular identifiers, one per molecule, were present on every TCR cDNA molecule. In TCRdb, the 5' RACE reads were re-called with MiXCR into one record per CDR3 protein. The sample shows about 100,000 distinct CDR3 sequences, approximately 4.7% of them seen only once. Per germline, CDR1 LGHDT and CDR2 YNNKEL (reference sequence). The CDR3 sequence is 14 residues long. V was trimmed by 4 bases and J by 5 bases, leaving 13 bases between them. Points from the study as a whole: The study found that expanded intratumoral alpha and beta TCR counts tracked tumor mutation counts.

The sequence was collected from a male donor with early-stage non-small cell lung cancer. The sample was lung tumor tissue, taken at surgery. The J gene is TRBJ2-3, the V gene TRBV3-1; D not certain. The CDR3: CASSRSPVKDTQYF. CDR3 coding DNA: TGTGCCAGCAGCCGATCACCGGTAAAAGATACGCAGTATTTT.